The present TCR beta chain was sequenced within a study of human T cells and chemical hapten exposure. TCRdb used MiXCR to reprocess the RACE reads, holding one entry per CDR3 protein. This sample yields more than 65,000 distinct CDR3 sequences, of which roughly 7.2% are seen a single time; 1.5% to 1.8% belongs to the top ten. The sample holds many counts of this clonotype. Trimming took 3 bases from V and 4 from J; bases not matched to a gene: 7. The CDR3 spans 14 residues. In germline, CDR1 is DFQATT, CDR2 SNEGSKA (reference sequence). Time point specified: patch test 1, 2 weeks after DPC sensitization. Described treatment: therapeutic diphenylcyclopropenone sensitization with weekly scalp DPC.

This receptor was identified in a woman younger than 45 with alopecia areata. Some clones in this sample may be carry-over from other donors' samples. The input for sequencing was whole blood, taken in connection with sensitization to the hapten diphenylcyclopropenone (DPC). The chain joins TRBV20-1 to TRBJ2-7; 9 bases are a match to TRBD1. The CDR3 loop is CSASRGTGPYEQYF. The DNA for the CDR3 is TGCAGTGCTAGCCGGGGGACAGGGCCGTACGAGCAGTACTTC.